This T cell receptor (beta chain) appears in the sequencing data of a study of cytomegalovirus exposure and HLA in healthy donors. Regarding this clone: Its target is not known.

V was clipped by 1 base and J by 11 bases, with 10 bases between them. Germline V gene data show CDR1 as SGHTA and CDR2 as FQGNSA. CDR3 length: 12 amino acids. Study-wide findings and caveats: Productive rates of about 87% or about 30% were seen for most TCR beta V segments in an earlier analysis.

60 Vbeta and 13 Jbeta primers were used in PCR. Profiled with immunoSEQ multiplex PCR; TCRdb holds only in-frame clones, not every one. This table has 55,000 to 70,000 clones, 60% to 80% appearing once. The sequence came from a man between 40 and 49 years old in good health and CMV-seropositive. The chain combines TRBV7-2 with TRBJ2-3; perhaps TRBD2 as D (5 bases). Sequencing input: PBMCs. The DNA for the CDR3 is TGTGCCAGCAGCTTAGAACAGCGGAAGCAGTATTTT. It codes for CASSLEQRKQYF.